This T cell receptor beta chain was sequenced for a study of blood T cell repertoires in COVID-19. Germline-derived CDR1 and CDR2 are MNHEY and SVGEGT. The V end lost 2 bases, the J end lost 10 bases, and 20 bases lay between the germline ends. This CDR3 has 15 residues. TCRdb keeps only in-frame clones here, not all; method: immunoSEQ multiplex PCR. This repertoire shows about 400,000 clones, 80% to 90% found once; its top ten account for more than 1%. The sequence came from a man aged 35-49 years with acute or convalescent COVID-19. The chain is built from TRBV6-2 or TRBV6-3 and TRBJ1-1; a possible D gene is TRBD1 (5 bases). Sample: peripheral blood. The CDR3 loop reads CASSYHRGVGAGAFF. CDR3 bases: TGTGCCAGCAGTTACCACCGGGGGGTTGGGGCGGGAGCTTTCTTT.